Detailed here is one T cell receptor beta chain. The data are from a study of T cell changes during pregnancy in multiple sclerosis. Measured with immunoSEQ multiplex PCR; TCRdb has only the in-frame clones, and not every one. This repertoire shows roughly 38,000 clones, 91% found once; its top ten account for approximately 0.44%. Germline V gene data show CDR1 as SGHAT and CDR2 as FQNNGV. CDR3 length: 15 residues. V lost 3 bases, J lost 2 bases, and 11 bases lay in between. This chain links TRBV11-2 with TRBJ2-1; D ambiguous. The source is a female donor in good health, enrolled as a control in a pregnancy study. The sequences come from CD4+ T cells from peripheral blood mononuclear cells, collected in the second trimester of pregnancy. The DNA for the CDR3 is TGTGCCAGCAGCTTCGACTCCCCCCCCTACAATGAGCAGTTCTTC. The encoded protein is CASSFDSPPYNEQFF. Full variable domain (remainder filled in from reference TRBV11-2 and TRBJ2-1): EAGVAQSPRYKIIEKRQSVAFWCNPISGHATLYWYQQILGQGPKLLIQFQNNGVVDDSQLPKDRFSAERLKGVDSTLKIQPAKLEDSAVYLCASSFDSPPYNEQFFGPGTRLTVL.